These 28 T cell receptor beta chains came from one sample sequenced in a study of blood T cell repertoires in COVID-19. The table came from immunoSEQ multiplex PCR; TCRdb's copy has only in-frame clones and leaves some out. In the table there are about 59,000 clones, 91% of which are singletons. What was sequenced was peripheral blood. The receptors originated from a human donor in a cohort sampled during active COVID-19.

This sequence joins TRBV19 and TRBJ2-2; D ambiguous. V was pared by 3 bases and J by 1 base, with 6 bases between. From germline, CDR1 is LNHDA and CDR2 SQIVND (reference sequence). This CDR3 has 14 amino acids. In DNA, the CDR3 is TGTGCCAGTAGTATCCCACTGAACACCGGGGAGCTGTTTTTT. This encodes CASSIPLNTGELFF.

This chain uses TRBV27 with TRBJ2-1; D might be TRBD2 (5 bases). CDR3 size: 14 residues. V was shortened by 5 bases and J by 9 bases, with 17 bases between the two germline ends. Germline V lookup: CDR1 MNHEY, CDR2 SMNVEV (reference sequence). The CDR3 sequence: CASSRTTGISEQFF. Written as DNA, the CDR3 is TGTGCCAGCAGTCGCACCACGGGGATCAGTGAGCAGTTCTTC.

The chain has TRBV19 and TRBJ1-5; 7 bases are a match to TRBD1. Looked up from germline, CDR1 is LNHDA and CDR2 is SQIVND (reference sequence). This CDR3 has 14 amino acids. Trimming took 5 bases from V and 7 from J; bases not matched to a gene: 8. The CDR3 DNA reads TGTGCCAGTAGTTACAGGGGTGTTGGGCAGCCCCAGCATTTT. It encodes CASSYRGVGQPQHF.

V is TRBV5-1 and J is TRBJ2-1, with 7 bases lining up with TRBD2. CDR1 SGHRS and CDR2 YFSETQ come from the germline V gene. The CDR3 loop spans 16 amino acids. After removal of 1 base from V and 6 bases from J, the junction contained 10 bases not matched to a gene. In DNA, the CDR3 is TGCGCCAGCAGCTTGATCGCGGCTAGCGGAATCAATGAGCAGTTCTTC. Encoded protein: CASSLIAASGINEQFF.

CDR3 in amino acids: CASSTRDSHNEKLFF. DNA of the CDR3: TGTGCCAGCAGTACCAGGGACAGCCATAATGAAAAACTGTTTTTT. The chain recombines TRBV28 with TRBJ1-4, with 7 nucleotides matching TRBD1. CDR1 MDHEN and CDR2 SYDVKM come from the germline V gene. This CDR3 has 15 residues. V was pared by 5 bases and J by 4 bases, with 7 bases of the junction left unmatched. Together with reference TRBV28 and TRBJ1-4, the CDR3 gives the full variable domain: DVKVTQSSRYLVKRTGEKVFLECVQDMDHENMFWYRQDPGLGLRLIYFSYDVKMKEKGDIPEGYSVSREKKERFSLILESASTNQTSMYLCASSTRDSHNEKLFFGSGTQLSVL.

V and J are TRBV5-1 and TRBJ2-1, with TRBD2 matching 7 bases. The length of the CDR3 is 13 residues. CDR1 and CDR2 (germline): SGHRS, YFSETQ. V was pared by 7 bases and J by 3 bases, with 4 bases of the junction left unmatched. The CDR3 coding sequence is TGCGCCAGCCGCCAGCGGGACTACAATGAGCAGTTCTTC. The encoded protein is CASRQRDYNEQFF.

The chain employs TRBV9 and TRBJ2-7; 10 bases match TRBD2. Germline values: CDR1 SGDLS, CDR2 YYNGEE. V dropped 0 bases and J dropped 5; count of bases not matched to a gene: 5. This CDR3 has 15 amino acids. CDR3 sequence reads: CASSVVPSGGHEQYF. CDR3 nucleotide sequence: TGTGCCAGCAGCGTAGTTCCTAGCGGGGGCCACGAGCAGTACTTC.

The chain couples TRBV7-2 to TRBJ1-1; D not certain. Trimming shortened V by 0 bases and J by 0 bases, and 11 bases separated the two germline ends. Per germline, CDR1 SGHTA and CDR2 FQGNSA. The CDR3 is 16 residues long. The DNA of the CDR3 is TGTGCCAGCAGCTTAGCGCGTAAGAGCATGAACACTGAAGCTTTCTTT. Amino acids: CASSLARKSMNTEAFF. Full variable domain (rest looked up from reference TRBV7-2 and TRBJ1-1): GAGVSQSPSNKVTEKGKDVELRCDPISGHTALYWYRQSLGQGLEFLIYFQGNSAPDKSGLPSDRFSAERTGGSVSTLTIQRTQQEDSAVYLCASSLARKSMNTEAFFGQGTRLTVV.

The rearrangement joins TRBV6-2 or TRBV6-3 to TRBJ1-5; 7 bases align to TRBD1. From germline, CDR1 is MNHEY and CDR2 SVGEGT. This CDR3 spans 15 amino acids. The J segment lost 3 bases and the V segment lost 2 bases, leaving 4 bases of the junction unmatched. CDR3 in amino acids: CASSYGGQDNQPQHF. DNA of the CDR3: TGTGCCAGCAGTTACGGTGGACAGGACAATCAGCCCCAGCATTTT.

The CDR3 nucleotides are TGTGCCAGCTCACCCGTGGCTTTCTCACCTGGGGCCAACGTCCTGACTTTC. This sequence encodes CASSPVAFSPGANVLTF. V usage is TRBV18 and J usage is TRBJ2-6; D not resolved. CDR1 is KGHSH and CDR2 is LQKENI in the germline V gene. Trimming pared 3 bases from V and 2 bases from J, leaving 14 bases between. The CDR3 is made up of 17 amino acids.

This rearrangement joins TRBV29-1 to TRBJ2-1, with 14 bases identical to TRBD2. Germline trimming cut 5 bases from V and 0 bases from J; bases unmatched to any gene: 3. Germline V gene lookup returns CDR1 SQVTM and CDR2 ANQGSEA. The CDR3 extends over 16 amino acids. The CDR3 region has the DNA TGCAGCGTTTCCGGACTAGCGGGAGGCTCCTACAATGAGCAGTTCTTC. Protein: CSVSGLAGGSYNEQFF.

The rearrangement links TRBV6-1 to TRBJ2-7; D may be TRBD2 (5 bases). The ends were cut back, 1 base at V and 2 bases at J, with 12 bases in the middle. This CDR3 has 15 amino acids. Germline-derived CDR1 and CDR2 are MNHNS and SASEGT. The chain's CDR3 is CASSEGGSLTYEQYF. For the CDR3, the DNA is TGTGCCAGCAGTGAAGGAGGGAGCTTAACCTACGAGCAGTACTTC.

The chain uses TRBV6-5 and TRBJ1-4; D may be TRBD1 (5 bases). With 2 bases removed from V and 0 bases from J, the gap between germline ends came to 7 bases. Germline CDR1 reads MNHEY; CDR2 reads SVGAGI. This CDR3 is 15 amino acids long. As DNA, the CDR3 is TGTGCCAGCAGTTACCAACAGGCAACTAATGAAAAACTGTTTTTT. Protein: CASSYQQATNEKLFF.

Here the CDR3 DNA reads TGTGCCAGCAGCCCGCGAGTCTGGGACAGGGGTTATGGCTACACCTTC. Amino acids: CASSPRVWDRGYGYTF. The chain uses TRBV28 and TRBJ1-2; 10 bases fit TRBD1. The germline CDR1 and CDR2 sequences are MDHEN and SYDVKM. J lost 5 bases, V lost 6 bases, and 12 bases had no gene match. The CDR3 is made up of 16 amino acids.

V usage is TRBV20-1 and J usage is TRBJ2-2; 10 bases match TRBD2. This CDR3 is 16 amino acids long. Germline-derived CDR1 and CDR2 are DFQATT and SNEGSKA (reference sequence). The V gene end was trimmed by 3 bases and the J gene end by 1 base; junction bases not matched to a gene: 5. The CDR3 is CSASTGLAENTGELFF. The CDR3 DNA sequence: TGCAGTGCTAGTACCGGACTAGCGGAGAACACCGGGGAGCTGTTTTTT.

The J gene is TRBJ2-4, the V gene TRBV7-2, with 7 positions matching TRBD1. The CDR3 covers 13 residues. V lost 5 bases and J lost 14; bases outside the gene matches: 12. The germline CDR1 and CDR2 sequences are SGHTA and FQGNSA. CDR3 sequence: CASSGERGTVKYF. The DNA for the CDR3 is TGTGCCAGCAGCGGAGAGAGGGGGACAGTAAAGTACTTC.

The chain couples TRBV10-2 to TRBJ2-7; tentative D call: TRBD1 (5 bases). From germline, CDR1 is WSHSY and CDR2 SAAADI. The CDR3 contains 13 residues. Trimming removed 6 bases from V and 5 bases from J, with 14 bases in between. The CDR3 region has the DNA TGCGCCAGCAGGGAACAGGTTGAGCACGAGCAGTACTTC. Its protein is CASREQVEHEQYF.

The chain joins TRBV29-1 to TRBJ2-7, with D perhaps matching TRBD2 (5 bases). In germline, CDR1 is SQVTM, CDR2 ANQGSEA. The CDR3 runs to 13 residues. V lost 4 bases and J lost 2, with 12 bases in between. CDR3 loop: CSVGRFGTYEQYF. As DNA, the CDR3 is TGCAGCGTTGGCCGATTCGGGACCTACGAGCAGTACTTC.

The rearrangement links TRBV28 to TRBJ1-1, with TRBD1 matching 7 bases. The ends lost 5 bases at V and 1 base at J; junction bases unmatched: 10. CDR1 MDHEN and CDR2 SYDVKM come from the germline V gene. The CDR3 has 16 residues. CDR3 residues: CASSERGRRPNTEAFF. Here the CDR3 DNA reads TGTGCCAGCAGTGAGAGGGGGCGGCGCCCGAACACTGAAGCTTTCTTT.

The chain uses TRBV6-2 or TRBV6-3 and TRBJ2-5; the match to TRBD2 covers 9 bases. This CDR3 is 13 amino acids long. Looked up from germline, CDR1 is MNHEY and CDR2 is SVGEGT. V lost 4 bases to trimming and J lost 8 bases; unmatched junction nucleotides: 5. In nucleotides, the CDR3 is TGTGCCAGCAGTTTCCTAGCGGGGATAACCCAGTACTTC. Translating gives CASSFLAGITQYF.

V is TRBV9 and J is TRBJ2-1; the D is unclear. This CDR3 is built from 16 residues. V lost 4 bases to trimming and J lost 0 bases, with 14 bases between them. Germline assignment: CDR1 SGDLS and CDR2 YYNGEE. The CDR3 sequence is CASSSYQSNSYNEQFF. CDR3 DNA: TGTGCCAGCAGCTCCTATCAATCCAACTCCTACAATGAGCAGTTCTTC.

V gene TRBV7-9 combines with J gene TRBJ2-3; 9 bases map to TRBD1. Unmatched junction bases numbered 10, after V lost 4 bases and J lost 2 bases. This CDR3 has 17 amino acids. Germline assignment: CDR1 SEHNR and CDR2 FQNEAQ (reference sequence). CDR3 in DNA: TGTGCCAGCAGCTCTAGGGGACAGGGTCCAAACACAGATACGCAGTATTTT. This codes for CASSSRGQGPNTDTQYF.

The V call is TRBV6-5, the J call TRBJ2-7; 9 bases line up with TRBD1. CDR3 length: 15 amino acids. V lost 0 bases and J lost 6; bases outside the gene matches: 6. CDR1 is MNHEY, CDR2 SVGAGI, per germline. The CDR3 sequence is CASSYSGTGNVEQYF. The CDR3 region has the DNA TGTGCCAGCAGTTACTCCGGGACAGGGAACGTCGAGCAGTACTTC.

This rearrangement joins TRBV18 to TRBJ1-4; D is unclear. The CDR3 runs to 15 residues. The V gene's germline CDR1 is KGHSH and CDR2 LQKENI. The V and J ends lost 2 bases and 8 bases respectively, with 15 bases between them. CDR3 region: CASSPDYRSVEKLFF. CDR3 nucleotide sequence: TGTGCCAGCTCACCAGATTACAGATCAGTGGAAAAACTGTTTTTT. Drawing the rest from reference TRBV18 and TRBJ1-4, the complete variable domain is NAGVMQNPRHLVRRRGQEARLRCSPMKGHSHVYWYRQLPEEGLKFMVYLQKENIIDESGMPKERFSAEFPKEGPSILRIQQVVRGDSAAYFCASSPDYRSVEKLFFGSGTQLSVL.

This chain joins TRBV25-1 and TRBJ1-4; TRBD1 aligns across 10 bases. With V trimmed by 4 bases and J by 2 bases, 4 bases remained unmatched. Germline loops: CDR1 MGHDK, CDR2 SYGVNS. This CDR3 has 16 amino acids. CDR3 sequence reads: CASSVDRGLTNEKLFF. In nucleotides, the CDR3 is TGTGCCAGCAGTGTTGACAGGGGGCTCACTAATGAAAAACTGTTTTTT.

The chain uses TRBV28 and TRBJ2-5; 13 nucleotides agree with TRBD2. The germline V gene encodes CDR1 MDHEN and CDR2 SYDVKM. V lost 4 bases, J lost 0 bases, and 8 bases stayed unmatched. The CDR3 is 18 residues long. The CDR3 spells CASSSPGLAGPYQETQYF. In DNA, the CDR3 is TGTGCCAGCAGTTCGCCGGGACTAGCGGGGCCCTACCAAGAGACCCAGTACTTC. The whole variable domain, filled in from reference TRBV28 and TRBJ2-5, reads DVKVTQSSRYLVKRTGEKVFLECVQDMDHENMFWYRQDPGLGLRLIYFSYDVKMKEKGDIPEGYSVSREKKERFSLILESASTNQTSMYLCASSSPGLAGPYQETQYFGPGTRLLVL.

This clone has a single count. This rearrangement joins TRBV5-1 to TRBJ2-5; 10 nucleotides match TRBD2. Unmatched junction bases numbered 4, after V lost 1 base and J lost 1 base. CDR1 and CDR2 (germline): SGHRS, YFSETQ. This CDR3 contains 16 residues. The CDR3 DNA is TGCGCCAGCAGCTTGACGGCTAGCGGGGGCCAAGAGACCCAGTACTTC. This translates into CASSLTASGGQETQYF. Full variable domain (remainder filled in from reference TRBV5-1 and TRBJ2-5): KAGVTQTPRYLIKTRGQQVTLSCSPISGHRSVSWYQQTPGQGLQFLFEYFSETQRNKGNFPGRFSGRQFSNSRSEMNVSTLELGDSALYLCASSLTASGGQETQYFGPGTRLLVL.

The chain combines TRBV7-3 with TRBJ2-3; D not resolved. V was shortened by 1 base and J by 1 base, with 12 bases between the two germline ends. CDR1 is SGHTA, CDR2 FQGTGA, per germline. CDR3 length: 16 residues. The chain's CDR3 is CASSLSRRPGTDTQYF. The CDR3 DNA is TGTGCCAGCAGCTTAAGTCGGAGACCTGGCACAGATACGCAGTATTTT.